This T cell receptor (beta chain) emerged from a study of Ad26.COV2.S vaccination and SARS-CoV-2 variants. CDR1 and CDR2 (germline): PRHDT, FYEKMQ (reference sequence). V gave up 3 bases and J gave up 0 bases; unmatched junction bases: 2. The CDR3 totals 16 residues. TCRdb's table, derived via immunoSEQ multiplex PCR, lists solely in-frame clones and lacks some. This table holds 350,000 to 450,000 clones, approximately 83% found once. Described treatment: over 15 received Ad26.COV2.S at low or high dose, single or two shots; 5 received placebo; per-sample allocation not given. Samples were taken on day 63 after the first vaccine or placebo injection.

V and J are TRBV13 and TRBJ1-6, with 7 bases aligning to TRBD1. This specimen was peripheral blood, taken in a trial of Ad26.COV2.S vaccine versus placebo. The clonotype originates from a person between 18 and 60 years old who received the Ad26.COV2.S COVID-19 vaccine or a placebo. The CDR3 DNA is TGTGCCAGCAGCTTGAGGGACAGCTCCTATAATTCACCCCTCCACTTT. Translating gives CASSLRDSSYNSPLHF.